The subject of this entry is one TCR beta chain. The CDR3 covers 14 residues. Germline CDR1 SGHAT, CDR2 FQNNGV. Trimming took off 1 base at V and 2 bases at J, with 8 bases between the two ends. The sample is drawn from a study of blood T cell repertoires in COVID-19. Study-level background: COVID-19 samples, acute and convalescent, were from the United States, Italy and Spain.

In terms of age and location, participants ranged from about 18 to 95 years and lived in about 25 US areas. In the original workflow: Estimates of nucleated cell counts were drawn from the amplification of reference gene primers. Method: immunoSEQ multiplex PCR; TCRdb's copy keeps in-frame clones and lacks some. From that table come the V and J calls and clone size; the DNA was used to work out D and trimming. In the table there are 300,000 to 450,000 clones, roughly 87% of which are singletons. This TCR was recovered from a woman aged 25 to 39 who had recovered from COVID-19. The gene calls are TRBV11-2 and TRBJ2-5; D call uncertain. The sample consisted of PBMCs or T cells enriched from blood (not recorded which). Written as DNA, the CDR3 is TGTGCCAGCAGCTTAGTTCTCAGACAAGAGACCCAGTACTTC. Translation gives CASSLVLRQETQYF.